Presented here are 10 T cell receptor beta chains from one specimen sequenced in a study of response to subunit inactivated influenza vaccine. In TCRdb, the RT-PCR reads were re-called with MiXCR into one record per CDR3 protein. The table lists approximately 520,000 distinct CDR3 sequences, 15% to 20% of them singletons. The specimen was CD4+ T cells sorted from PBMCs, collected 23 months after vaccination. The receptors were sampled from a man aged 50-75 years who received an inactivated influenza vaccine.

The chain is built from TRBV20-1 and TRBJ2-5; 7 bases align to TRBD1. CDR1 DFQATT and CDR2 SNEGSKA come from the germline V gene (reference sequence). J was trimmed by 2 bases and V by 2 bases; bases with no gene match: 8. The CDR3 loop spans 15 amino acids. The CDR3 loop is CSARKKTGRQETQYF. The CDR3 DNA reads TGCAGTGCTAGAAAAAAGACAGGGCGGCAAGAGACCCAGTACTTC.

The genes are TRBV24-1 and TRBJ2-5; TRBD1 aligns across 7 bases. Trimming took 4 bases from V and 1 from J; bases not matched to a gene: 5. The germline CDR1 and CDR2 sequences are KGHDR and SFDVKD. This CDR3 is 15 amino acids long. CDR3: CATSDGQVFQETQYF. CDR3 in DNA: TGTGCCACCAGTGACGGACAGGTTTTCCAAGAGACCCAGTACTTC.

The V and J genes are TRBV7-2 and TRBJ2-7; 7 bases fit TRBD1. The germline V gene has CDR1 SGHTA and CDR2 FQGNSA. The ends lost 5 bases at V and 4 bases at J; junction bases unmatched: 11. There are 15 residues in the CDR3. DNA for the CDR3: TGTGCCAGCAGCGTCCGACAGGGAATGGGTTACGAGCAGTACTTC. Protein: CASSVRQGMGYEQYF.

The chain links TRBV7-9 to TRBJ2-4; no clear D gene. Germline values: CDR1 SEHNR, CDR2 FQNEAQ (reference sequence). The germline V and J ends were trimmed by 5 bases and 0 bases, with 8 bases remaining between them. The CDR3 contains 14 residues. The DNA for the CDR3 is TGTGCCAGCAGCCCCGTAGTAGCCAAAAACATTCAGTACTTC. Translating it yields CASSPVVAKNIQYF.

The CDR3 DNA reads TGCAGTGCTAGACCTGGACCTGGGACTAGCGGGAGAGCCCACTCCTACGAGCAGTACTTC. It is translated as CSARPGPGTSGRAHSYEQYF. The chain links TRBV20-1 to TRBJ2-7; 14 bases are a match to TRBD2. This CDR3 is 20 amino acids long. V trimming: 2 bases; J trimming: 0 bases; junction bases outside the gene matches: 15. CDR1 DFQATT and CDR2 SNEGSKA come from the germline V gene (reference sequence).

The chain employs TRBV29-1 and TRBJ2-3; 9 nucleotides align to TRBD2. J gave up 1 base and V 0 bases, and 11 bases lay outside the gene matches. The V gene's germline CDR1 is SQVTM and CDR2 ANQGSEA. The CDR3 spans 18 residues. The CDR3 protein is CSVEERGGPEPGTDTQYF. Written as DNA, the CDR3 is TGCAGCGTTGAAGAGCGGGGGGGCCCGGAACCTGGCACAGATACGCAGTATTTT.

This clonotype has a handful of counts. The chain joins TRBV29-1 to TRBJ1-1; unclear D gene. Trimming removed 3 bases at V and 0 bases at J, with 8 bases between. CDR1 is SQVTM, CDR2 ANQGSEA, per germline. There are 13 residues in the CDR3. CDR3 DNA: TGCAGCGTTGAGGTTGGGATGAACACTGAAGCTTTCTTT. Translation: CSVEVGMNTEAFF.

This clonotype was seen a handful of times. This chain connects TRBV11-2 to TRBJ2-4; D possibly corresponds to TRBD2 (5 bases). Germline CDR1 SGHAT, CDR2 FQNNGV. The V end was cut by 6 bases, the J end by 3 bases, with 12 bases between. The length of the CDR3 is 14 residues. The DNA of the CDR3 is TGTGCCAGCAGATCAACCCGGGGCAAAAACATTCAGTACTTC. This sequence encodes CASRSTRGKNIQYF.

The chain links TRBV7-2 to TRBJ2-5; 10 nucleotides align to TRBD2. This CDR3 is 15 amino acids long. The germline V gene encodes CDR1 SGHTA and CDR2 FQGNSA. Trimming at V came to 1 base and at J to 5 bases, leaving 4 bases not matched to a gene. For the CDR3, the DNA is TGTGCCAGCAGCTTAGTTCCTAGCGGGGGTGAGACCCAGTACTTC. Translating gives CASSLVPSGGETQYF. The variable domain in full, with the rest retrieved from reference TRBV7-2 and TRBJ2-5, is GAGVSQSPSNKVTEKGKDVELRCDPISGHTALYWYRQSLGQGLEFLIYFQGNSAPDKSGLPSDRFSAERTGGSVSTLTIQRTQQEDSAVYLCASSLVPSGGETQYFGPGTRLLVL.

The V and J genes are TRBV12-3 or TRBV12-4 and TRBJ2-7; the match to TRBD2 covers 12 bases. J lost 7 bases, V lost 6 bases, and 4 bases had no gene match. The CDR3 spans 13 residues. The CDR3 spells CASRGLAGSEQYF. In DNA, the CDR3 is TGTGCCAGCAGAGGACTAGCGGGGAGTGAGCAGTACTTC.